Shown below are 24 T cell receptor beta chains from a single sample sequenced in a study of shared clonotypes between healthy human individuals. The table came from immunoSEQ multiplex PCR; TCRdb's copy has only in-frame clones and leaves some out. The repertoire holds around 530,000 clones, with around 78% as singletons. Source material: PBMCs. The source of these receptors is a middle-aged woman in good health. Some clones in this sample may be carry-over from other donors' samples.

The chain carries TRBV29-1 and TRBJ1-1; no reliable D call. Germline V gene sequence: CDR1 SQVTM, CDR2 ANQGSEA. Trimming stripped 7 bases from V and 0 bases from J, with 9 bases between. CDR3 length: 12 amino acids. The DNA for the CDR3 is TGCAGCGCTAGAACAATGAACACTGAAGCTTTCTTT. This sequence encodes CSARTMNTEAFF.

The rearrangement links TRBV5-1 to TRBJ2-2, with D hard to call. The germline V gene encodes CDR1 SGHRS and CDR2 YFSETQ. This CDR3 has 15 amino acids. The V gene lost 2 bases and the J gene lost 0 bases, with 8 bases spanning the gap. The CDR3 spells CASSFRTANTGELFF. The CDR3 nucleotides are TGCGCCAGCAGCTTCAGGACGGCGAACACCGGGGAGCTGTTTTTT.

This clone has more than one count but fewer than ten. The rearrangement links TRBV15 to TRBJ1-2; TRBD1 matches at 7 bases. V was pared by 2 bases and J by 1 base, with 10 bases of the junction left unmatched. CDR3 length: 17 residues. Germline CDR1 reads LNHNV; CDR2 reads YYDKDF (reference sequence). The CDR3 nucleotides read TGTGCCACCAGCAGAACTAGACAGGGATTTGGTAACTATGGCTACACCTTC. Its protein is CATSRTRQGFGNYGYTF.

This clone has a single count. This rearrangement joins TRBV5-1 to TRBJ2-7; the D is unclear. With 0 bases removed from V and 3 bases from J, the gap between germline ends came to 16 bases. This CDR3 spans 16 amino acids. Germline V gives CDR1 SGHRS, CDR2 YFSETQ. CDR3 sequence: CASSLGGQPDLYEQYF. For the CDR3, the DNA is TGCGCCAGCAGCTTGGGGGGTCAACCAGACCTCTACGAGCAGTACTTC.

This chain connects TRBV6-5 to TRBJ2-7; 9 positions match TRBD1. Germline CDR1 reads MNHEY; CDR2 reads SVGAGI. The CDR3 runs 15 residues. The J segment lost 6 bases and the V segment lost 6 bases, leaving 12 bases of the junction unmatched. CDR3 DNA: TGTGCCAGCAGACCCCGCACAGGGGGCTGGGGCGAGCAGTACTTC. Translation gives CASRPRTGGWGEQYF.

This clone was recorded only once. The chain joins TRBV5-4 to TRBJ1-1; possibly TRBD1 for D (5 bases). This CDR3 region has 16 residues. Looked up from germline, CDR1 is SGHNT and CDR2 is YYREEE (reference sequence). Between the trimmed V and J ends, which lost 3 bases and 1 base, there was a span of 16 bases. The CDR3 bases are TGTGCCAGCAGCTCCGACCCCGGGGGAGGGAACACTGAAGCTTTCTTT. Translated: CASSSDPGGGNTEAFF.

The chain couples TRBV23-1 to TRBJ1-3; no reliable D call. TRBV23-1 is labeled an ORF, and its function is uncertain. The V end lost 11 bases, the J end lost 0 bases, and 14 bases lay between the germline ends. There are 14 residues in the CDR3. CDR3 region: CAPFSPTSGNTIYF. DNA of the CDR3: TGCGCCCCCTTCAGCCCGACCTCTGGAAACACCATATATTTT.

In its sample, this clone was seen a few times. This probably arose from a read error, given a far larger clone one base away. The same CDR3 is also encoded by other DNA sequences in this sample. The chain joins TRBV25-1 to TRBJ2-3, with 13 bases identical to TRBD2. The length of the CDR3 is 18 residues. The V gene's germline CDR1 is MGHDK and CDR2 SYGVNS. CDR3: CASSVLAGGIFGTDTQYF. The CDR3, as DNA: TGTGCCAGCAGTGTACTAGCGGGAGGGATCTTCGGCACTGATACGCAGTATTTT.

The chain has TRBV7-9 and TRBJ2-5; weak D call: TRBD2 (5 bases). Germline V CDR1 and CDR2: SEHNR, FQNEAQ (reference sequence). This CDR3 comprises 13 residues. V lost 3 bases and J 5 bases, leaving 10 bases between the germline ends. In DNA, the CDR3 is TGTGCCAGCAGCTTTAGCGAGTGGGAGACCCAGTACTTC. Its protein product is CASSFSEWETQYF.

This chain links TRBV2 with TRBJ1-1; D ambiguous. The CDR3 spans 14 residues. The germline gives CDR1 SNHLY, CDR2 FYNNEI. V dropped 6 bases and J dropped 2 bases, with 13 bases sitting between them. The CDR3 reads CASRSRRTNTEAFF. The CDR3 bases are TGTGCCAGCAGATCCAGGAGAACTAACACTGAAGCTTTCTTT.

The chain is built from TRBV7-2 and TRBJ1-2; 7 nucleotides align to TRBD1. The CDR3 extends over 13 amino acids. J gave up 5 bases and V 5 bases, and 5 bases lay outside the gene matches. The V gene's germline CDR1 is SGHTA and CDR2 FQGNSA. The CDR3 is CASSRDSQYGYTF. The CDR3 bases are TGTGCCAGCAGCCGGGACAGCCAATATGGCTACACCTTC.

This rearrangement joins TRBV29-1 to TRBJ2-7; 11 bases are a match to TRBD2. The junction had 6 bases not matched to a gene; V was cut back by 3 bases and J by 5 bases. There are 14 residues in the CDR3. CDR1 SQVTM and CDR2 ANQGSEA come from the germline V gene. The CDR3, as DNA: TGCAGCGTTGATACTAGCGGGAGCATTAACGAGCAGTACTTC. Translated: CSVDTSGSINEQYF.

This clone was seen just once. V is TRBV6-1 and J is TRBJ2-3, with a possible D match to TRBD2 (6 bases). This CDR3 has 15 residues. The germline CDR1 and CDR2 sequences are MNHNS and SASEGT. The germline V and J ends were trimmed by 8 bases and 1 base, with 16 bases remaining between them. The CDR3, as DNA: TGTGCCAGCTCTGGGGGGTGGGCCCGCACAGATACGCAGTATTTT. Protein product: CASSGGWARTDTQYF.

With regard to this clone: In the same sample, other DNA sequences code for this CDR3. The V gene is TRBV6-1, the J gene TRBJ1-5, with a weak D call TRBD1 (5 bases). Trimming took 6 bases from V and 1 from J, leaving 10 bases between them. The germline V gene encodes CDR1 MNHNS and CDR2 SASEGT. This CDR3 spans 14 amino acids. CDR3 region: CASSSGRSNQPQHF. The CDR3 region has the DNA TGTGCCAGCAGCTCGGGACGGAGCAATCAGCCCCAGCATTTT.

V usage is TRBV9 and J usage is TRBJ2-7; 10 bases agree with TRBD2. Losses at the gene ends were 4 bases for V and 3 bases for J; bases not matched to a gene: 7. The CDR3 has 15 amino acids. The germline CDR1 and CDR2 sequences are SGDLS and YYNGEE. The CDR3 region has the DNA TGTGCCAGCAGCCCTACTAGCGGGGTGAACTACGAGCAGTACTTC. It specifies CASSPTSGVNYEQYF.

Here the CDR3 reads CASSPRFGTGGLNYGYTF. The CDR3 DNA reads as TGTGCCAGCAGCCCCCGATTCGGGACAGGGGGACTCAACTATGGCTACACCTTC. V is TRBV2 and J is TRBJ1-2; 11 nucleotides line up with TRBD1. The CDR3 extends over 18 amino acids. Germline V gives CDR1 SNHLY, CDR2 FYNNEI. Losses at the gene ends were 6 bases for V and 2 bases for J; bases not matched to a gene: 14.

This clone was counted once. This chain uses TRBV11-2 with TRBJ2-7, with 9 bases matching TRBD1. With 6 bases clipped from V and 6 bases from J, the junction kept 6 bases outside the gene matches. The CDR3 loop spans 13 amino acids. Germline V lookup: CDR1 SGHAT, CDR2 FQNNGV. CDR3 in DNA: TGTGCCAGCAGATCCGGGACAGGGTTCGAGCAGTACTTC. Its translation is CASRSGTGFEQYF.

The rearrangement uses TRBV4-3 and TRBJ2-1; D unclear. V was shortened by 0 bases and J by 0 bases, with 12 bases between the two germline ends. The CDR3 has 17 residues. In germline, CDR1 is LGHNA, CDR2 YSLEER. CDR3 in DNA: TGCGCCAGCAGCCAAGAGAAAACACGGAGCTCCTACAATGAGCAGTTCTTC. Protein product: CASSQEKTRSSYNEQFF.

J is TRBJ2-1 and V is TRBV10-2, with D unclear. V gave up 3 bases and J gave up 6 bases, with 12 bases separating them. Germline CDR1 and CDR2: WSHSY and SAAADI. The CDR3 runs 14 residues. CDR3 nucleotides: TGCGCCAGCAGTGACTGGGCTAGTGCCAATGAGCAGTTCTTC. Translation: CASSDWASANEQFF.

The chain recombines TRBV7-2 with TRBJ1-3; TRBD1 matches at 7 bases. J lost 4 bases, V lost 3 bases, and 6 bases had no gene match. CDR1 and CDR2 (germline): SGHTA, FQGNSA. The CDR3 runs 15 residues. This CDR3 is CASSLAGTAGNTIYF. CDR3 coding DNA: TGTGCCAGCAGCTTGGCCGGGACAGCAGGAAACACCATATATTTT.

CDR3 region: CASSYGNPGSYEQYF. CDR3 DNA: TGTGCCAGCAGCTACGGGAACCCGGGGTCCTACGAGCAGTACTTC. The chain is built from TRBV28 and TRBJ2-7, with D possibly TRBD2 on 5 matching bases. Trimming cost V 6 bases and J 1 base, with 16 bases left between them. The CDR3 extends over 15 amino acids. Germline V lookup: CDR1 MDHEN, CDR2 SYDVKM.

The CDR3 region has the DNA TGTGCCAGCAGCTCCTGGTCAACTAATGAAAAACTGTTTTTT. As protein: CASSSWSTNEKLFF. This chain connects TRBV5-6 to TRBJ1-4; no reliable D call. Germline CDR1 and CDR2: SGHDT and YYEEEE. V lost 3 bases and J 0 bases, leaving 6 bases between the germline ends. The CDR3 sequence is 14 residues long.

Only one count was recorded for this clone. The chain uses TRBV30 and TRBJ1-3; D remains unclear. V was cut by 2 bases and J by 0 bases, with 11 bases left in between. This CDR3 contains 15 residues. Germline values: CDR1 GTSNPN, CDR2 SVGIG (reference sequence). DNA for the CDR3: TGTGCCTGGAGTCGCGGGAAAATCTCTGGAAACACCATATATTTT. Residues: CAWSRGKISGNTIYF.

The rearrangement uses TRBV11-3 and TRBJ1-1; 7 nucleotides agree with TRBD1. Losses at the gene ends were 1 base for V and 3 bases for J; bases not matched to a gene: 2. Germline lookup yields CDR1 SGHNT and CDR2 YENEEA. The CDR3 runs 14 residues. This chain's CDR3 is CASSLAGQHTEAFF. The CDR3 coding sequence is TGTGCCAGCAGCTTAGCGGGACAGCACACTGAAGCTTTCTTT.